The 29 T cell receptor beta chains reported below all come from one sample, sequenced in a study of CD8 T cells in Susac syndrome. The RNA input was about 0.45 to 1 ug, and it was reverse transcribed with random hexamers. TCRdb used MiXCR to reprocess the immunoSEQ multiplex PCR reads, holding one entry per CDR3 protein. This sample has 250,000 to 300,000 distinct CDR3 sequences; about nine tenths occur once, and the top ten carry under 0.2%. Material for sequencing was CD8+ T cells from PBMCs. The receptors derive from a human donor with multiple sclerosis.

The chain uses TRBV6-2 or TRBV6-3 and TRBJ2-5; D not resolved. V was clipped by 2 bases and J by 5 bases, with 9 bases between them. CDR3 length: 13 residues. Germline V gene data show CDR1 as MNHEY and CDR2 as SVGEGT. CDR3 region: CASSYLHSETQYF. For the CDR3, the DNA is TGTGCCAGCAGTTACCTCCATTCGGAGACCCAGTACTTC.

This clonotype was detected once. The genes are TRBV7-9 and TRBJ2-1, with no clear D. Germline loops: CDR1 SEHNR, CDR2 FQNEAQ (reference sequence). The CDR3 loop spans 12 amino acids. Deletions cut 2 bases from V and 6 bases from J, with 5 bases between. Here the CDR3 DNA reads TGTGCCAGCAGCTTAAACACCAATGAGCAGTTCTTC. The encoded protein is CASSLNTNEQFF.

The chain carries TRBV29-1 and TRBJ1-4; 8 bases line up with TRBD1. V dropped 3 bases and J dropped 4; count of bases not matched to a gene: 10. CDR3 length: 16 residues. Germline V gene data show CDR1 as SQVTM and CDR2 as ANQGSEA. Here the CDR3 reads CSVEKLTGADNEKLFF. Here the CDR3 DNA reads TGCAGCGTTGAGAAACTGACAGGGGCCGATAATGAAAAACTGTTTTTT.

The chain recombines TRBV6-4 with TRBJ2-2; TRBD2 agrees at 10 bases. Germline values: CDR1 MRHNA, CDR2 SNTAGT. The V gene end was trimmed by 6 bases and the J gene end by 4 bases; junction bases not matched to a gene: 5. This CDR3 is 15 amino acids long. The CDR3 DNA reads TGTGCCAGCAGCCGGACTAGCGGAGTCACCGGGGAGCTGTTTTTT. Residues: CASSRTSGVTGELFF.

The genes are TRBV20-1 and TRBJ2-2, with 7 bases lining up with TRBD2. The length of the CDR3 is 14 residues. Germline trimming cut 6 bases from V and 2 bases from J; bases unmatched to any gene: 6. Germline V lookup: CDR1 DFQATT, CDR2 SNEGSKA (reference sequence). CDR3 sequence reads: CSATGLHNTGELFF. DNA of the CDR3: TGCAGTGCAACGGGACTACATAACACCGGGGAGCTGTTTTTT.

The chain couples TRBV27 to TRBJ2-7, with D possibly being TRBD1 or TRBD2 (5 bases each). Germline assignment: CDR1 MNHEY and CDR2 SMNVEV (reference sequence). The CDR3 covers 13 residues. V was trimmed by 5 bases and J by 2 bases, leaving 10 bases between them. As DNA, the CDR3 is TGTGCCAGCAGTCAGGGACGGGCCTACGAGCAGTACTTC. Protein product: CASSQGRAYEQYF.

The chain carries TRBV20-1 and TRBJ2-7, with 8 bases lining up with TRBD1. Trimming cost V 3 bases and J 7 bases; bases outside gene matches: 14. The CDR3 has 15 amino acids. From germline, CDR1 is DFQATT and CDR2 SNEGSKA (reference sequence). CDR3 amino acids: CSARGPQGALGEQYF. DNA of the CDR3: TGCAGTGCTAGGGGCCCCCAGGGGGCGCTGGGGGAGCAGTACTTC.

The rearrangement links TRBV12-3 or TRBV12-4 to TRBJ1-2; D remains ambiguous. The CDR3 loop spans 15 amino acids. V lost 7 bases and J 2 bases, leaving 17 bases between the germline ends. DNA of the CDR3: TGTGCCAGCACCCCAGGAGTCAGTTTAAACTATGGCTACACCTTC. This gives the protein CASTPGVSLNYGYTF.

V is TRBV6-2 or TRBV6-3 and J is TRBJ2-3; TRBD2 aligns across 8 bases. V lost 5 bases and J lost 4; bases outside the gene matches: 8. The CDR3 consists of 15 residues. Germline V gene lookup returns CDR1 MNHEY and CDR2 SVGEGT. DNA of the CDR3: TGTGCCAGCAGTAAAGGACGGGAGGGCCCAGATACGCAGTATTTT. Translated, it gives CASSKGREGPDTQYF.

The gene calls are TRBV18 and TRBJ1-4; 8 bases align to TRBD1. CDR3 length: 16 amino acids. Germline trimming cut 6 bases from V and 2 bases from J; bases unmatched to any gene: 8. In germline, CDR1 is KGHSH, CDR2 LQKENI. CDR3 region: CASSAGGESTNEKLFF. DNA of the CDR3: TGTGCCAGCTCGGCAGGGGGCGAGTCGACTAATGAAAAACTGTTTTTT.

V is TRBV10-2 and J is TRBJ2-1, with D perhaps matching TRBD2 (5 bases). With 0 bases removed from V and 15 bases from J, the gap between germline ends came to 12 bases. Germline loops: CDR1 WSHSY, CDR2 SAAADI. This CDR3 region has 12 residues. For the CDR3, the DNA is TGCGCCAGCAGTGAGTCACTAGTCCCCGGGTTCTTC. Translated: CASSESLVPGFF.

The chain employs TRBV12-3 or TRBV12-4 and TRBJ2-5, with 10 bases identical to TRBD1. CDR3 length: 14 residues. Trimming at V came to 2 bases and at J to 5 bases, leaving 2 bases not matched to a gene. The CDR3 spells CASSLTGQGETQYF. The CDR3 DNA sequence: TGTGCCAGCAGTTTAACGGGACAGGGGGAGACCCAGTACTTC.

The rearrangement uses TRBV3-1 and TRBJ2-1; no definite D call. This CDR3 contains 13 residues. Trimming shortened V by 0 bases and J by 10 bases, and 10 bases separated the two germline ends. Germline V gives CDR1 LGHDT, CDR2 YNNKEL (reference sequence). The CDR3 nucleotides read TGTGCCAGCAGCCAAGATTTCTACTACGAGCAGTTCTTC. Its translation is CASSQDFYYEQFF.

The gene calls are TRBV28 and TRBJ1-5; D is ambiguous. Trimming stripped 3 bases from V and 1 base from J, with 10 bases between. The germline V gene encodes CDR1 MDHEN and CDR2 SYDVKM. CDR3 length: 15 amino acids. This CDR3 reads CASSFPDGSNQPQHF. As DNA, the CDR3 is TGTGCCAGCAGTTTTCCTGACGGCAGCAATCAGCCCCAGCATTTT. Full variable domain (rest looked up from reference TRBV28 and TRBJ1-5): DVKVTQSSRYLVKRTGEKVFLECVQDMDHENMFWYRQDPGLGLRLIYFSYDVKMKEKGDIPEGYSVSREKKERFSLILESASTNQTSMYLCASSFPDGSNQPQHFGDGTRLSIL.

The chain carries TRBV7-9 and TRBJ1-2; no definite D call. V was pared by 7 bases and J by 4 bases, with 16 bases between. Germline-derived CDR1 and CDR2 are SEHNR and FQNEAQ (reference sequence). There are 14 residues in the CDR3. The DNA of the CDR3 is TGTGCCAGCACCCCCGCCGGTGTCACCTATGGCTACACCTTC. It yields the protein CASTPAGVTYGYTF.

This rearrangement joins TRBV5-5 to TRBJ1-3; D is undetermined. The V end lost 0 bases, the J end lost 4 bases, and 8 bases lay between the germline ends. Per germline, CDR1 SGHKS and CDR2 YYEKEE (reference sequence). CDR3 length: 14 residues. DNA for the CDR3: TGTGCCAGCAGCTTGGCGGCAGCCGGAAACACCATATATTTT. Translated: CASSLAAAGNTIYF.

The chain recombines TRBV2 with TRBJ2-5, with a possible D match to TRBD2 (5 bases). V lost 7 bases and J 1 base, leaving 10 bases between the germline ends. The CDR3 is 13 amino acids. From germline, CDR1 is SNHLY and CDR2 FYNNEI. The CDR3 DNA follows: TGTGCCAGCATGTCGGGGATCCAAGAGACCCAGTACTTC. Encoded protein: CASMSGIQETQYF.

The chain employs TRBV20-1 and TRBJ2-7, with D possibly TRBD2 on 5 matching bases. Trimming took off 6 bases at V and 0 bases at J, with 15 bases between the two ends. The CDR3 extends over 14 amino acids. Germline V gene lookup returns CDR1 DFQATT and CDR2 SNEGSKA (reference sequence). This CDR3 reads CSAPRTPGSYEQYF. The CDR3 coding sequence is TGCAGTGCCCCGCGGACTCCCGGCTCCTACGAGCAGTACTTC.

This clonotype was counted once. The V and J genes are TRBV19 and TRBJ2-1; tentatively, D is TRBD2 (6 bases). The V gene's germline CDR1 is LNHDA and CDR2 SQIVND (reference sequence). The ends were cut back, 8 bases at V and 7 bases at J, with 9 bases in the middle. This CDR3 spans 11 amino acids. The CDR3 sequence is CASWEANEQFF. The CDR3 DNA is TGTGCCAGTTGGGAGGCGAATGAGCAGTTCTTC.

This clonotype was counted a single time. The chain carries TRBV4-1 and TRBJ2-1; unclear D gene. Germline assignment: CDR1 MGHRA and CDR2 YSYEKL. Trimming pared 0 bases from V and 3 bases from J, leaving 12 bases between. This CDR3 contains 16 residues. The CDR3 loop reads CASSQDYLIHYNEQFF. The CDR3 DNA is TGCGCCAGCAGCCAAGATTACCTAATTCACTACAATGAGCAGTTCTTC.

In DNA form, the CDR3 reads TGCAGTGCAAGTGGTCTCGCGGAGGTCTACAATGAGCAGTTCTTC. Protein product: CSASGLAEVYNEQFF. V is TRBV20-1 and J is TRBJ2-1, with D maybe TRBD2 (5 bases). Germline lookup yields CDR1 DFQATT and CDR2 SNEGSKA (reference sequence). V was trimmed by 6 bases and J by 3 bases, leaving 18 bases between them. The CDR3 consists of 15 residues.

CDR3 coding DNA: TGCAGCGTTGAAGCTTCGGCGGGAGAACTCTACGAGCAGTACTTC. It encodes CSVEASAGELYEQYF. The chain couples TRBV29-1 to TRBJ2-7, with TRBD2 identical over 7 bases. Germline CDR1 reads SQVTM; CDR2 reads ANQGSEA. V dropped 1 base and J dropped 3; count of bases not matched to a gene: 9. The CDR3 loop spans 15 amino acids.

This clonotype came up once. This sequence joins TRBV29-1 and TRBJ1-1; D gene uncertain. CDR3 size: 11 residues. The V gene lost 3 bases and the J gene lost 5 bases, with 7 bases spanning the gap. Germline CDR1 and CDR2: SQVTM and ANQGSEA. The CDR3 nucleotides read TGCAGCGTTGATCTGGGGACTGAAGCTTTCTTT. It encodes CSVDLGTEAFF.

The gene calls are TRBV9 and TRBJ1-3; possibly TRBD1 for D (6 bases). Per the germline V gene, CDR1 is SGDLS and CDR2 is YYNGEE. V was trimmed by 0 bases and J by 3 bases, leaving 10 bases between them. The CDR3 runs 15 residues. The CDR3 protein is CASSVAGVGGNTIYF. CDR3 DNA: TGTGCCAGCAGCGTAGCAGGGGTCGGTGGAAACACCATATATTTT.

V usage is TRBV10-3 and J usage is TRBJ1-2, with D perhaps matching TRBD1 (6 bases). The V gene lost 0 bases and the J gene lost 2 bases, with 10 bases spanning the gap. This CDR3 region has 15 residues. The germline gives CDR1 ENHRY, CDR2 SYGVKD. In DNA, the CDR3 is TGTGCCATCAGTGAGTCGAGGGACACCAACTATGGCTACACCTTC. Translation: CAISESRDTNYGYTF.

Only one count was recorded for this clonotype. This sequence joins TRBV13 and TRBJ2-1; D is possibly TRBD1 or TRBD2 (5 bases each). CDR3 size: 11 residues. Between the trimmed V and J ends, which lost 4 bases and 14 bases, there was a span of 12 bases. Germline CDR1 and CDR2: PRHDT and FYEKMQ (reference sequence). CDR3 amino acids: CASSSGTAEFF. The CDR3 DNA sequence: TGTGCCAGCAGCTCCGGGACGGCGGAGTTCTTC.

This chain links TRBV30 with TRBJ2-7, with D tentatively TRBD1 (6 bases). V lost 0 bases to trimming and J lost 5 bases, with 17 bases between them. The germline CDR1 and CDR2 sequences are GTSNPN and SVGIG (reference sequence). This CDR3 has 15 amino acids. DNA of the CDR3: TGTGCCTGGAGTGTACCGGAACAGGGTCACAACGAGCAGTACTTC. It translates to CAWSVPEQGHNEQYF. Full variable domain (remainder filled in from reference TRBV30 and TRBJ2-7): SQTIHQWPATLVQPVGSPLSLECTVEGTSNPNLYWYRQAAGRGLQLLFYSVGIGQISSEVPQNLSASRPQDRQFILSSKKLLLSDSGFYLCAWSVPEQGHNEQYFGPGTRLTVT.

This clonotype was counted only a few times. This rearrangement joins TRBV28 to TRBJ2-7; perhaps TRBD1 as D (5 bases). Trimming cost V 5 bases and J 1 base, with 6 bases left between them. This CDR3 has 12 amino acids. Germline values: CDR1 MDHEN, CDR2 SYDVKM. This CDR3 reads CASSRQSYEQYF. CDR3 DNA: TGTGCCAGCAGTCGACAGTCCTACGAGCAGTACTTC.

The chain employs TRBV27 and TRBJ1-2; no clear D. Germline loops: CDR1 MNHEY, CDR2 SMNVEV (reference sequence). With 6 bases removed from V and 5 bases from J, the gap between germline ends came to 16 bases. The CDR3 sequence is 14 residues long. CDR3 bases: TGTGCCAGCAGCCCACCGGGAGCCTCTTATGGCTACACCTTC. The encoded protein is CASSPPGASYGYTF.